One sample yielded the 27 T cell receptor beta chains listed below, sequenced in a study of T cell changes during pregnancy in multiple sclerosis. Sequencing used immunoSEQ multiplex PCR; TCRdb keeps in-frame clones, though not all of them. This sample has under 80,000 clones, with 70% to 90% found just once. The sequences come from peripheral blood, collected in the first trimester of pregnancy. These receptors originate from a female donor with multiple sclerosis, enrolled in a pregnancy study.

This rearrangement joins TRBV5-6 to TRBJ2-1; TRBD2 matches at 12 bases. V lost 4 bases and J lost 3; bases outside the gene matches: 2. CDR3 length: 15 residues. The germline V gene has CDR1 SGHDT and CDR2 YYEEEE. The CDR3 region is CASSQGLAGYNEQFF. CDR3 in DNA: TGTGCCAGCAGCCAGGGACTAGCGGGCTACAATGAGCAGTTCTTC. Filled out from reference TRBV5-6 and TRBJ2-1, the complete variable domain reads DAGVTQSPTHLIKTRGQQVTLRCSPKSGHDTVSWYQQALGQGPQFIFQYYEEEERQRGNFPDRFSGHQFPNYSSELNVNALLLGDSALYLCASSQGLAGYNEQFFGPGTRLTVL.

The chain recombines TRBV6-1 with TRBJ2-1; weak D call: TRBD1 (5 bases). CDR3 size: 13 residues. V dropped 10 bases and J dropped 0 bases, with 10 bases sitting between them. In germline, CDR1 is MNHNS, CDR2 SASEGT. The CDR3 here is CATTDRSYNEQFF. CDR3 DNA sequence: TGTGCCACGACAGACCGCTCCTACAATGAGCAGTTCTTC.

This clone was counted a single time. The gene calls are TRBV7-2 and TRBJ1-5; the D is unclear. The V and J ends lost 1 base and 4 bases respectively, with 8 bases between them. Germline CDR1 is SGHTA and CDR2 is FQGNSA. The CDR3 length is 14 residues. In DNA form, the CDR3 reads TGTGCCAGCAGCTTAGACGGGTTAAATCAGCCCCAGCATTTT. It specifies CASSLDGLNQPQHF.

As to this clone: At one of its ends the junction is not consistent with the germline gene, which may arise from a read error. The V call is TRBV20-1, the J call TRBJ1-1, with D maybe TRBD1 (5 bases). Germline assignment: CDR1 DFQATT and CDR2 SNEGSKA (reference sequence). The CDR3 covers 10 residues. CDR3 coding DNA: TGCAGTGCGAGAGACAGTGAAGCTTTCTTT. Protein product: CSARDSEAFF.

The chain uses TRBV6-1 and TRBJ2-7; a possible D gene is TRBD1 (6 bases). V dropped 6 bases and J dropped 1 base, with 13 bases sitting between them. Germline-derived CDR1 and CDR2 are MNHNS and SASEGT. CDR3 size: 14 residues. CDR3 loop: CASRAPGQSYEQYF. The CDR3 nucleotides read TGTGCCAGCAGGGCACCGGGACAATCCTACGAGCAGTACTTC.

This rearrangement joins TRBV2 to TRBJ1-2, with TRBD1 as a possible D gene (6 bases). The V gene's germline CDR1 is SNHLY and CDR2 FYNNEI. This CDR3 comprises 13 residues. V gave up 2 bases and J gave up 7 bases, with 11 bases separating them. This CDR3 reads CASSEQGQGGYTF. CDR3 bases: TGTGCCAGCAGTGAACAGGGGCAGGGTGGCTACACCTTC.

This rearrangement joins TRBV4-1 to TRBJ2-5; weak D call: TRBD2 (5 bases). Trimming cost V 0 bases and J 5 bases, with 7 bases left between them. CDR3 length: 13 residues. The germline gives CDR1 MGHRA, CDR2 YSYEKL. The CDR3 here is CASSQDGGETQYF. CDR3 DNA: TGCGCCAGCAGCCAAGACGGAGGCGAGACCCAGTACTTC.

This CDR3 reads CASSGLAGGPYEQYF. In DNA form, the CDR3 reads TGTGCCAGCAGTGGACTAGCGGGAGGGCCCTACGAGCAGTACTTC. The chain recombines TRBV2 with TRBJ2-7; 14 bases are a match to TRBD2. The CDR3 has 15 residues. The germline V gene encodes CDR1 SNHLY and CDR2 FYNNEI. V was pared by 4 bases and J by 2 bases, with 1 base of the junction left unmatched.

The CDR3 is CASSVTGRGTGELFF. In nucleotides, the CDR3 is TGTGCCAGCAGTGTAACGGGTAGGGGCACCGGGGAGCTGTTTTTT. The genes are TRBV2 and TRBJ2-2; D possibly corresponds to TRBD1 (5 bases). Trimming took off 4 bases at V and 4 bases at J, with 13 bases between the two ends. Germline lookup yields CDR1 SNHLY and CDR2 FYNNEI. This CDR3 has 15 residues.

The rearrangement joins TRBV11-2 to TRBJ2-1; TRBD2 matches at 12 bases. CDR1 SGHAT and CDR2 FQNNGV come from the germline V gene. V lost 5 bases to trimming and J lost 11 bases; unmatched junction nucleotides: 4. This CDR3 has 13 residues. This CDR3 is CASSPGLAGKQFF. CDR3 DNA sequence: TGTGCCAGCAGCCCGGGACTAGCGGGTAAGCAGTTCTTC.

The chain is built from TRBV6-5 and TRBJ2-3, with D perhaps matching TRBD1 (5 bases). V shed 0 bases and J shed 4 bases, with 8 bases lying between them. The CDR3 extends over 14 amino acids. Looked up from germline, CDR1 is MNHEY and CDR2 is SVGAGI. CDR3 bases: TGTGCCAGCAGTTACTCAGGGGTTCCAGATACGCAGTATTTT. This gives the protein CASSYSGVPDTQYF.

This clone has just one count. V is TRBV18 and J is TRBJ2-1, with TRBD2 as a possible D gene (6 bases). The CDR3 totals 16 residues. Germline values: CDR1 KGHSH, CDR2 LQKENI. Trimming left V 0 bases short and J 3 bases short, with 12 bases between. This CDR3 is CASSPPAGTIYNEQFF. CDR3 nucleotides: TGTGCCAGCTCACCACCGGCGGGAACCATCTACAATGAGCAGTTCTTC.

CDR3 residues: CASSLGQPQIYWDTQYF. In DNA, the CDR3 is TGCGCCAGCAGCTTGGGACAGCCACAGATTTATTGGGATACGCAGTATTTT. This chain joins TRBV5-1 and TRBJ2-3; a weak D match, TRBD1 (5 bases). This CDR3 contains 17 residues. V dropped 0 bases and J dropped 6 bases, with 20 bases sitting between them. Germline V gives CDR1 SGHRS, CDR2 YFSETQ.

This sequence joins TRBV2 and TRBJ2-5, with 8 bases that match TRBD1. This CDR3 is 16 amino acids long. CDR1 and CDR2 (germline): SNHLY, FYNNEI. V was clipped by 3 bases and J by 5 bases; unmatched bases: 11. The CDR3 reads CASSETATGDLETQYF. Written as DNA, the CDR3 is TGTGCCAGCAGTGAGACCGCGACAGGGGATTTGGAGACCCAGTACTTC.

The gene calls are TRBV5-1 and TRBJ2-2; TRBD2 aligns across 7 bases. V shed 1 base, J shed 6 bases, and the junction held 9 bases outside the gene matches. Per germline, CDR1 SGHRS and CDR2 YFSETQ. This CDR3 has 16 residues. The CDR3 loop is CASSLQGGSPPGELFF. In DNA, the CDR3 is TGCGCCAGCAGCTTGCAGGGCGGGAGCCCTCCCGGGGAGCTGTTTTTT. The entire variable domain, with the rest obtained from reference TRBV5-1 and TRBJ2-2, is as follows: KAGVTQTPRYLIKTRGQQVTLSCSPISGHRSVSWYQQTPGQGLQFLFEYFSETQRNKGNFPGRFSGRQFSNSRSEMNVSTLELGDSALYLCASSLQGGSPPGELFFGEGSRLTVL.

This chain joins TRBV30 and TRBJ2-7, with D perhaps TRBD2 (5 bases). Germline V lookup: CDR1 GTSNPN, CDR2 SVGIG (reference sequence). Trimming took off 2 bases at V and 3 bases at J, with 8 bases between the two ends. This CDR3 is 12 amino acids long. The CDR3 reads CAWSRDDYEQYF. In nucleotides, the CDR3 is TGTGCCTGGAGTCGGGATGACTACGAGCAGTACTTC.

The chain employs TRBV4-3 and TRBJ2-1; 11 nucleotides line up with TRBD2. CDR1 and CDR2 from the germline V gene are LGHNA and YSLEER. The CDR3 covers 16 residues. Trimming at V came to 3 bases and at J to 5 bases, leaving 6 bases not matched to a gene. Here the CDR3 reads CASSHTSGRGDNEQFF. For the CDR3, the DNA is TGCGCCAGCAGCCACACTAGCGGGAGAGGAGACAATGAGCAGTTCTTC.

The chain couples TRBV27 to TRBJ2-3; tentatively, D is TRBD1 (5 bases). CDR1 is MNHEY, CDR2 SMNVEV, per germline (reference sequence). There are 15 residues in the CDR3. V gave up 0 bases and J gave up 2 bases, with 9 bases separating them. The CDR3 sequence: CASSLSPGHTDTQYF. In DNA form, the CDR3 reads TGTGCCAGCAGTTTATCGCCAGGGCACACAGATACGCAGTATTTT.

The chain has TRBV7-2 and TRBJ2-4; possible D gene TRBD2, 5 bases. Germline values: CDR1 SGHTA, CDR2 FQGNSA. The CDR3 covers 15 residues. The V end was cut by 5 bases, the J end by 0 bases, with 11 bases between. CDR3 in amino acids: CASSPDSLAKNIQYF. The CDR3 nucleotides read TGTGCCAGCAGCCCGGACTCCCTAGCCAAAAACATTCAGTACTTC.

The chain combines TRBV5-4 with TRBJ2-6; D is perhaps TRBD1 (7 bases). CDR1 is SGHNT and CDR2 is YYREEE in the germline V gene (reference sequence). V was shortened by 4 bases and J by 0 bases, with 14 bases between the two germline ends. The CDR3 is 17 residues long. CDR3 nucleotides: TGTGCCAGCAGCCGACAGGGAGGAAGCTCTGGGGCCAACGTCCTGACTTTC. It yields the protein CASSRQGGSSGANVLTF.

This chain connects TRBV4-1 to TRBJ2-1; TRBD2 matches at 8 bases. With V trimmed by 4 bases and J by 7 bases, 12 bases remained unmatched. The CDR3 totals 16 residues. The germline gives CDR1 MGHRA, CDR2 YSYEKL. The CDR3 region has the DNA TGCGCCAGCAGCCCCCCCCGCGGGAGCGGGAGAAATGAGCAGTTCTTC. This gives the protein CASSPPRGSGRNEQFF.

This chain connects TRBV29-1 to TRBJ1-1; the D is unclear. This CDR3 is 13 amino acids long. V was shortened by 7 bases and J by 3 bases, with 15 bases between the two germline ends. Germline V gene sequence: CDR1 SQVTM, CDR2 ANQGSEA. For the CDR3, the DNA is TGCAGCGCGGAGTGGACGGAGGACACTGAAGCTTTCTTT. Protein product: CSAEWTEDTEAFF.

For the CDR3, the DNA is TGTGCCATCAGTGAAAACAGCCAACCTGGGGCCAACGTCCTGACTTTC. This sequence encodes CAISENSQPGANVLTF. This chain joins TRBV10-3 and TRBJ2-6; no definite D call. The V and J ends lost 3 bases and 2 bases respectively, with 11 bases between them. This CDR3 region has 16 residues. Per germline, CDR1 ENHRY and CDR2 SYGVKD.

The chain has TRBV21-1 and TRBJ1-4; the D call in the table, TRBD1, was not verified against the DNA. TRBV21-1 is noted as a pseudogene. The CDR3 has 17 amino acids. CDR3 protein: CASSKFTGPGTNEKLFF. The CDR3 region has the DNA TGTGCCAGCAGCAAATTCACAGGGCCGGGGACTAATGAAAAACTGTTTTTT.

The chain has TRBV5-4 and TRBJ2-7, with 9 bases matching TRBD2. V lost 3 bases to trimming and J lost 4 bases; unmatched junction nucleotides: 5. Looked up from germline, CDR1 is SGHNT and CDR2 is YYREEE (reference sequence). This CDR3 comprises 14 residues. The CDR3 loop reads CASSSAGGLYEQYF. For the CDR3, the DNA is TGTGCCAGCAGCTCAGCGGGAGGCCTATACGAGCAGTACTTC.

The chain links TRBV2 to TRBJ2-2; 14 bases fit TRBD2. This CDR3 contains 16 residues. Germline V gene data show CDR1 as SNHLY and CDR2 as FYNNEI. V gave up 7 bases and J gave up 8 bases; unmatched junction bases: 9. Here the CDR3 reads CASTTGLAGGSGELFF. The CDR3 nucleotides are TGTGCCAGCACCACCGGACTAGCGGGAGGATCGGGGGAGCTGTTTTTT.

V and J are TRBV13 and TRBJ2-5; no definite D call. V lost 5 bases and J 4 bases, leaving 14 bases between the germline ends. In germline, CDR1 is PRHDT, CDR2 FYEKMQ (reference sequence). There are 14 residues in the CDR3. The CDR3 spells CASSPGRSTETQYF. In DNA form, the CDR3 reads TGTGCCAGCAGCCCCGGTCGAAGCACAGAGACCCAGTACTTC.